This T cell receptor (beta chain) comes out of a study of cytomegalovirus exposure and HLA in healthy donors. Background on the study: Tens of millions of unique TCRs from HLA-typed donors were held in an early release of data. Study results and caveats: Cytomegalovirus status was reportedly diagnosed by the classifier with high sensitivity and specificity. A likely sequencing artifact accounted for one observed cluster of highly shared sequence variants.

This clone appeared a single time. Its target is unknown. PCR primers comprised 60 Vbeta and 13 Jbeta primers. Assay: immunoSEQ multiplex PCR; the TCRdb copy retains only in-frame clones and omits some. The profile shows around 30,000 clones, roughly 60% of them singletons. The CDR3 is 15 amino acids. The ends lost 0 bases at V and 6 bases at J; junction bases unmatched: 7. Germline V gene lookup returns CDR1 LGHNA and CDR2 YSLEER. Sequences were obtained from PBMCs. The V and J genes are TRBV4-3 and TRBJ2-7, with 8 bases lining up with TRBD2. This receptor was identified in a man aged 45-65 years in good health and CMV-seropositive. The CDR3 is CASSQDRTSRAEQYF. CDR3 DNA: TGCGCCAGCAGCCAAGATAGGACTAGCCGCGCCGAGCAGTACTTC.